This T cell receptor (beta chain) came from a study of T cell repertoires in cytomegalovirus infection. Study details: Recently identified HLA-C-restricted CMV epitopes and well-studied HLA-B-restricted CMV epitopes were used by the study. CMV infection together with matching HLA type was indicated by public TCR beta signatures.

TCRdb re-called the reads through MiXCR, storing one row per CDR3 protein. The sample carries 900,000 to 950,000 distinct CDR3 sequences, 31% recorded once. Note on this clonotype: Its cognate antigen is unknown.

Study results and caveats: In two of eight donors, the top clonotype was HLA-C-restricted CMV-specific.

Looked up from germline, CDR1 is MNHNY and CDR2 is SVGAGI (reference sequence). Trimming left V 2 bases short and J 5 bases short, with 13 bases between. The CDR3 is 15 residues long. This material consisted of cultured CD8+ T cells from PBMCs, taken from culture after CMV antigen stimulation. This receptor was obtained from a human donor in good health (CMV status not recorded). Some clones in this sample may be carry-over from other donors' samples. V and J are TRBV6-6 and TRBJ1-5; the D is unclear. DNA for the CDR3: TGTGCCAGCAGTTACGTGTGGAGCTCGGATCAGCCCCAGCATTTT. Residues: CASSYVWSSDQPQHF.